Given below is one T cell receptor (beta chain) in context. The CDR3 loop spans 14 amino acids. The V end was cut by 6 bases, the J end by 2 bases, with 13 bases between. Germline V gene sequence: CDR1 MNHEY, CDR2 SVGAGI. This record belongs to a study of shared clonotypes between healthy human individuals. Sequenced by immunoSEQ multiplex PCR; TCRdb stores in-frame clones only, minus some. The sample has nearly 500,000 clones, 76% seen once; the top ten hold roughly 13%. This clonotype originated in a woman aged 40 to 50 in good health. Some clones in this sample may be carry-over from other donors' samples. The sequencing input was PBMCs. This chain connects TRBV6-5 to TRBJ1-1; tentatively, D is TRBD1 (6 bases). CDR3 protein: CASRPTGKNTEAFF. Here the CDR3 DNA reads TGTGCCAGCAGGCCTACAGGGAAAAACACTGAAGCTTTCTTT.